Shown below are 22 T cell receptor beta chains from a single sample sequenced in a study of cytomegalovirus exposure and HLA in healthy donors. PCR employed 60 Vbeta and 13 Jbeta primers. The protocol was immunoSEQ multiplex PCR, while the TCRdb copy is restricted to in-frame clones and leaves out a portion. The repertoire holds approximately 130,000 clones, with about 78% as singletons. Input material: PBMCs. These receptors all come from a man aged 45-60 years in good health and CMV-seronegative.

This clone appeared a few times. The chain carries TRBV7-9 and TRBJ2-1; 7 bases match TRBD2. Per the germline V gene, CDR1 is SEHNR and CDR2 is FQNEAQ (reference sequence). The trim removed 4 bases at V and 10 bases at J, leaving 7 bases unmatched. The CDR3 has 13 amino acids. This CDR3 is CASSSSAGREQFF. CDR3 DNA: TGTGCCAGCAGCTCCTCAGCGGGAAGGGAGCAGTTCTTC.

The chain has TRBV4-3 and TRBJ2-3; TRBD2 is a possible D gene (7 bases). This CDR3 is built from 18 residues. Deletions cut 3 bases from V and 0 bases from J, with 19 bases between. Germline assignment: CDR1 LGHNA and CDR2 YSLEER. The CDR3 spells CASSHEGGGSTSTDTQYF. In DNA form, the CDR3 reads TGCGCCAGCAGCCATGAGGGGGGAGGGAGTACTAGCACAGATACGCAGTATTTT.

This clone was counted once. The rearrangement joins TRBV5-1 to TRBJ2-7; 8 bases fit TRBD2. CDR3 size: 14 residues. J gave up 3 bases and V 2 bases, and 4 bases lay outside the gene matches. The germline V gene encodes CDR1 SGHRS and CDR2 YFSETQ. The CDR3, as DNA: TGCGCCAGCAGCTTCCGGACTAGCAGCTACGAGCAGTACTTC. Translating gives CASSFRTSSYEQYF.

The chain employs TRBV5-1 and TRBJ2-2, with a tentative D call TRBD2 (5 bases). V lost 5 bases and J lost 3, with 17 bases in between. CDR1 SGHRS and CDR2 YFSETQ come from the germline V gene. This CDR3 has 16 amino acids. DNA for the CDR3: TGCGCCAGCAGAGCGGTAAGCGGCTTTTACACCGGGGAGCTGTTTTTT. Its translation is CASRAVSGFYTGELFF.

This clone came up once. The V and J genes are TRBV9 and TRBJ2-1; no reliable D call. Deletions cut 4 bases from V and 10 bases from J, with 12 bases between. Germline values: CDR1 SGDLS, CDR2 YYNGEE. The CDR3 is 12 amino acids. This CDR3 reads CASSPQAREQFF. The CDR3, as DNA: TGTGCCAGCAGCCCCCAGGCGAGAGAGCAGTTCTTC.

The chain carries TRBV2 and TRBJ2-5; TRBD2 might be the D (5 bases). The CDR3 is made up of 14 amino acids. The V gene's germline CDR1 is SNHLY and CDR2 FYNNEI. The ends were cut back, 4 bases at V and 4 bases at J, with 13 bases in the middle. The CDR3 reads CASSAGIGPETQYF. CDR3 nucleotide sequence: TGTGCCAGCAGTGCCGGGATAGGGCCAGAGACCCAGTACTTC.

The chain links TRBV7-9 to TRBJ2-1; the match to TRBD1 covers 8 bases. The CDR3 is 17 amino acids. Germline-derived CDR1 and CDR2 are SEHNR and FQNEAQ (reference sequence). Trimming removed 5 bases from V and 3 bases from J; junction bases left unmatched: 12. The CDR3 bases are TGTGCCAGCAGCACCCTGTCCGGGACAGGAGACTACAATGAGCAGTTCTTC. As protein: CASSTLSGTGDYNEQFF.

Only a few counts were recorded for this clone. The genes are TRBV28 and TRBJ2-2; D call uncertain. Per the germline V gene, CDR1 is MDHEN and CDR2 is SYDVKM. The V gene lost 5 bases and the J gene lost 1 base, with 5 bases spanning the gap. The CDR3 extends over 13 amino acids. CDR3 nucleotide sequence: TGTGCCAGCAGTCAACAGAACACCGGGGAGCTGTTTTTT. This gives the protein CASSQQNTGELFF.

This rearrangement joins TRBV28 to TRBJ2-1; 7 bases are shared with TRBD2. The trim removed 3 bases at V and 3 bases at J, leaving 11 bases unmatched. The germline gives CDR1 MDHEN, CDR2 SYDVKM. The CDR3 has 17 amino acids. DNA of the CDR3: TGTGCCAGCAGTTTCCCCTTAATAATAGCGGGCTACAATGAGCAGTTCTTC. Protein: CASSFPLIIAGYNEQFF.

The CDR3 loop reads CASSQVETSGEQYF. CDR3 in DNA: TGCGCCAGCAGCCAAGTTGAAACTTCGGGAGAGCAGTACTTC. V gene TRBV4-3 combines with J gene TRBJ2-7; tentative D call: TRBD2 (5 bases). The CDR3 is 14 amino acids. The ends were cut back, 1 base at V and 7 bases at J, with 14 bases in the middle. The V gene's germline CDR1 is LGHNA and CDR2 YSLEER.

V usage is TRBV28 and J usage is TRBJ2-5, with 7 bases that match TRBD1. The J call may be wrong; the DNA end is better matched by TRBJ2-7. CDR1 and CDR2 (germline): MDHEN, SYDVKM. This CDR3 comprises 14 residues. The CDR3 here is CASQDQGVIYEQYF. The CDR3 nucleotides are TGTGCCAGCCAGGATCAGGGGGTCATATACGAGCAGTACTTC.

V is TRBV28 and J is TRBJ2-7; 13 bases map to TRBD2. Trimming removed 6 bases from V and 4 bases from J; junction bases left unmatched: 6. This CDR3 region has 15 residues. CDR1 and CDR2 from the germline V gene are MDHEN and SYDVKM. This chain's CDR3 is CASSLGLAGLYEQYF. The CDR3 region has the DNA TGTGCCAGCAGCCTGGGACTAGCGGGACTTTACGAGCAGTACTTC. Filled out from reference TRBV28 and TRBJ2-7, the complete variable domain reads DVKVTQSSRYLVKRTGEKVFLECVQDMDHENMFWYRQDPGLGLRLIYFSYDVKMKEKGDIPEGYSVSREKKERFSLILESASTNQTSMYLCASSLGLAGLYEQYFGPGTRLTVT.

The V gene is TRBV18, the J gene TRBJ2-7; 7 nucleotides line up with TRBD1. The V segment lost 8 bases and the J segment 2 bases; nucleotides outside the gene matches: 9. Germline CDR1 reads KGHSH; CDR2 reads LQKENI. The CDR3 runs to 14 residues. This chain's CDR3 is CASQGRQGPYEQYF. The CDR3 coding sequence is TGTGCCAGCCAGGGTCGACAGGGTCCCTACGAGCAGTACTTC.

This clone was seen a few times. The chain couples TRBV5-1 to TRBJ2-2; the D gene is possibly TRBD2 (6 bases). The V gene's germline CDR1 is SGHRS and CDR2 YFSETQ. The germline V and J ends were trimmed by 2 bases and 3 bases, with 11 bases remaining between them. The CDR3 runs to 15 residues. The CDR3 DNA reads TGCGCCAGCAGCTTCCTCGGGGGAGACACCGGGGAGCTGTTTTTT. Translating it yields CASSFLGGDTGELFF.

A few counts support this clone. V gene TRBV30 combines with J gene TRBJ1-3; D remains ambiguous. The germline V and J ends were trimmed by 4 bases and 1 base, with 11 bases remaining between them. Germline CDR1 and CDR2: GTSNPN and SVGIG (reference sequence). The CDR3 extends over 14 amino acids. The CDR3 nucleotides read TGTGCCTGGACGGGGTTTGAGTCTGGAAACACCATATATTTT. It codes for CAWTGFESGNTIYF.

This clone was seen once. V usage is TRBV5-6 and J usage is TRBJ2-2, with D maybe TRBD1 (5 bases). From germline, CDR1 is SGHDT and CDR2 YYEEEE. The CDR3 runs 17 residues. V was shortened by 1 base and J by 2 bases, with 15 bases between the two germline ends. The CDR3 protein is CASSLSLEQANTGELFF. In DNA form, the CDR3 reads TGTGCCAGCAGCTTGAGTTTGGAACAGGCCAACACCGGGGAGCTGTTTTTT.

Only a few counts were recorded for this clone. CDR3: CASSVLGLAGYEQYF. CDR3 DNA: TGTGCCAGCAGTGTATTGGGACTAGCGGGCTACGAGCAGTACTTC. J is TRBJ2-7 and V is TRBV2; 12 bases map to TRBD2. The CDR3 loop spans 15 amino acids. CDR1 SNHLY and CDR2 FYNNEI come from the germline V gene. Trimming at V came to 4 bases and at J to 3 bases, leaving 4 bases not matched to a gene.

The rearrangement uses TRBV27 and TRBJ2-1, with 10 bases identical to TRBD2. Germline V gene sequence: CDR1 MNHEY, CDR2 SMNVEV (reference sequence). V lost 2 bases and J lost 7; bases outside the gene matches: 5. This CDR3 is 15 amino acids long. CDR3 bases: TGTGCCAGCAGTTTAAGACTAGCGGGCTGGAATGAGCAGTTCTTC. Protein product: CASSLRLAGWNEQFF.

The chain has TRBV25-1 and TRBJ2-1; 10 nucleotides line up with TRBD2. Trimming took 7 bases from V and 9 from J; bases not matched to a gene: 9. Germline CDR1 and CDR2: MGHDK and SYGVNS. The CDR3 is 14 residues long. CDR3 loop: CASMLAGEWSEQFF. As DNA, the CDR3 is TGTGCCAGCATGCTAGCGGGAGAGTGGAGTGAGCAGTTCTTC.

The gene calls are TRBV29-1 and TRBJ2-5; D call uncertain. The DNA end is more similar to TRBJ2-7, so the J call may be wrong. This CDR3 is 14 amino acids long. CDR1 is SQVTM and CDR2 is ANQGSEA in the germline V gene. This chain's CDR3 is CSVELERHSYEQYF. The CDR3 DNA reads as TGCAGCGTTGAACTTGAGCGCCACTCCTACGAGCAGTACTTC.

The rearrangement uses TRBV9 and TRBJ2-3, with TRBD2 as a possible D gene (5 bases). Germline V gives CDR1 SGDLS, CDR2 YYNGEE. V lost 4 bases to trimming and J lost 1 base, with 16 bases between them. CDR3 size: 16 residues. In DNA, the CDR3 is TGTGCCAGCAGCCCCCGGACTCTCCATGGCACAGATACGCAGTATTTT. Its protein product is CASSPRTLHGTDTQYF.

V is TRBV28 and J is TRBJ1-2, with 8 bases matching TRBD1. V shed 11 bases, J shed 2 bases, and the junction held 7 bases outside the gene matches. CDR1 MDHEN and CDR2 SYDVKM come from the germline V gene. This CDR3 comprises 13 residues. CDR3 in amino acids: CAAEDRDNYGYTF. For the CDR3, the DNA is TGTGCCGCCGAGGACAGGGACAACTATGGCTACACCTTC.